These 28 T cell receptor beta chains were sequenced from one sample in a study of ipilimumab plus nivolumab after autologous stem cell transplantation. Libraries were prepared by immunoSEQ multiplex PCR; TCRdb keeps only in-frame clonotypes and omits some of them. The sample lists roughly 43,000 clones, nearly 90% occurring once. Sequencing was performed on PBMCs, taken in a trial of ipilimumab plus nivolumab as post-transplant consolidation. These receptors were obtained from a male donor with multiple myeloma.

The genes are TRBV27 and TRBJ1-5; D unclear. The V gene's germline CDR1 is MNHEY and CDR2 SMNVEV (reference sequence). Trimming took off 6 bases at V and 0 bases at J, with 12 bases between the two ends. This CDR3 has 15 residues. CDR3 protein: CASSPHPTSNQPQHF. The CDR3 DNA reads TGTGCCAGCAGCCCGCACCCTACTAGCAATCAGCCCCAGCATTTT.

The chain has TRBV5-5 and TRBJ1-4; 11 bases are a match to TRBD1. The V gene's germline CDR1 is SGHKS and CDR2 YYEKEE (reference sequence). V lost 3 bases, J lost 6 bases, and 1 base stayed unmatched. The CDR3 contains 14 residues. Written as DNA, the CDR3 is TGTGCCAGCAGCTGGGACAGGGGGGATGAAAAACTGTTTTTT. It codes for CASSWDRGDEKLFF.

The chain joins TRBV6-5 to TRBJ1-5; D is unresolved. V gave up 5 bases and J gave up 4 bases, with 9 bases separating them. This CDR3 is 13 amino acids long. Germline CDR1 is MNHEY and CDR2 is SVGAGI. The chain's CDR3 is CASSLQGNQPQHF. CDR3 in DNA: TGTGCCAGCAGTCTCCAAGGGAATCAGCCCCAGCATTTT.

This clone was counted a single time. V gene TRBV29-1 combines with J gene TRBJ2-7; D is uncertain. The CDR3 sequence is 12 residues long. Germline V gene data show CDR1 as SQVTM and CDR2 as ANQGSEA. V shed 6 bases and J shed 0 bases, with 9 bases lying between them. The CDR3 protein is CSVATASYEQYF. CDR3 coding DNA: TGCAGCGTGGCGACCGCCTCCTACGAGCAGTACTTC.

V gene TRBV18 combines with J gene TRBJ1-6; D gene ambiguous. V lost 2 bases to trimming and J lost 10 bases, with 9 bases between them. This CDR3 has 13 residues. Germline CDR1 is KGHSH and CDR2 is LQKENI. CDR3 in amino acids: CASSPSSESPLHF. Written as DNA, the CDR3 is TGTGCCAGCTCACCATCCTCAGAATCACCCCTCCACTTT.

V usage is TRBV7-2 and J usage is TRBJ2-7; 7 nucleotides match TRBD2. This CDR3 comprises 15 residues. The germline V gene has CDR1 SGHTA and CDR2 FQGNSA. J gave up 3 bases and V 4 bases, and 9 bases lay outside the gene matches. The CDR3 here is CASSSRIGGSYEQYF. CDR3 DNA sequence: TGTGCCAGCAGCTCCCGTATTGGCGGGAGCTACGAGCAGTACTTC.

The rearrangement links TRBV20-1 to TRBJ1-2, with D unresolved. V gave up 4 bases and J gave up 3 bases, with 6 bases separating them. The germline gives CDR1 DFQATT, CDR2 SNEGSKA (reference sequence). The CDR3 length is 11 residues. The CDR3: CSATRDYGYTF. The DNA for the CDR3 is TGCAGTGCTACCCGGGACTATGGCTACACCTTC.

V usage is TRBV28 and J usage is TRBJ1-1; a weak D match, TRBD1 (6 bases). Germline-derived CDR1 and CDR2 are MDHEN and SYDVKM. The V and J ends lost 5 bases and 5 bases respectively, with 12 bases between them. The CDR3 contains 13 residues. The CDR3 region is CASSVQGWTEAFF. The CDR3 DNA follows: TGTGCCAGCAGTGTACAGGGATGGACTGAAGCTTTCTTT.

This sequence joins TRBV30 and TRBJ1-4, with 9 positions matching TRBD1. J lost 6 bases, V lost 7 bases, and 3 bases had no gene match. Germline V gene lookup returns CDR1 GTSNPN and CDR2 SVGIG (reference sequence). This CDR3 comprises 12 residues. CDR3 residues: CAYRQGDEKLFF. For the CDR3, the DNA is TGTGCCTATCGACAGGGGGATGAAAAACTGTTTTTT.

The chain uses TRBV11-2 and TRBJ2-7; D is possibly TRBD1 (5 bases). Germline-derived CDR1 and CDR2 are SGHAT and FQNNGV. Trimming pared 2 bases from V and 1 base from J, leaving 9 bases between. This CDR3 is built from 14 residues. The CDR3 coding sequence is TGTGCCAGCAGCTTAAGCAGGGCTTCCTACGAGCAGTACTTC. This encodes CASSLSRASYEQYF.

This chain joins TRBV2 and TRBJ2-1; D may be TRBD1 (5 bases). This CDR3 is built from 12 residues. Trimming took off 5 bases at V and 8 bases at J, with 10 bases between the two ends. Germline CDR1 SNHLY, CDR2 FYNNEI. CDR3 nucleotide sequence: TGTGCCAGCAGTCTCCAGGGTTATGAGCAGTTCTTC. The encoded protein is CASSLQGYEQFF.

The chain couples TRBV9 to TRBJ2-2; D possibly corresponds to TRBD2 (5 bases). This CDR3 spans 14 amino acids. Trimming stripped 4 bases from V and 6 bases from J, with 13 bases between. CDR1 SGDLS and CDR2 YYNGEE come from the germline V gene. The CDR3 DNA follows: TGTGCCAGCAGCCCCCGGACGGAGGCCGGGGAGCTGTTTTTT. Protein product: CASSPRTEAGELFF.

This sequence joins TRBV7-9 and TRBJ1-2; 9 nucleotides agree with TRBD1. V lost 7 bases to trimming and J lost 6 bases; unmatched junction nucleotides: 9. The V gene's germline CDR1 is SEHNR and CDR2 FQNEAQ (reference sequence). The CDR3 covers 14 residues. CDR3 coding DNA: TGTGCCAGCACCCCCAGGGACAGGGTTAATGGCTACACCTTC. Translating gives CASTPRDRVNGYTF.

The V and J genes are TRBV5-1 and TRBJ2-5; D gene ambiguous. The CDR3 runs to 14 residues. Germline V lookup: CDR1 SGHRS, CDR2 YFSETQ. Trimming took off 0 bases at V and 5 bases at J, with 11 bases between the two ends. The CDR3 region has the DNA TGCGCCAGCAGCTTGGATGTGGGATGGGAGACCCAGTACTTC. Its protein product is CASSLDVGWETQYF. The full variable domain, with the rest looked up from reference TRBV5-1 and TRBJ2-5, is KAGVTQTPRYLIKTRGQQVTLSCSPISGHRSVSWYQQTPGQGLQFLFEYFSETQRNKGNFPGRFSGRQFSNSRSEMNVSTLELGDSALYLCASSLDVGWETQYFGPGTRLLVL.

This CDR3 reads CASRIGTANTGELFF. CDR3 nucleotides: TGTGCCAGCAGAATCGGGACAGCGAACACCGGGGAGCTGTTTTTT. The chain joins TRBV6-1 to TRBJ2-2; 7 nucleotides align to TRBD1. CDR3 length: 15 amino acids. After removal of 6 bases from V and 0 bases from J, the junction contained 4 bases not matched to a gene. The germline V gene has CDR1 MNHNS and CDR2 SASEGT.

The rearrangement joins TRBV7-6 to TRBJ2-5; 9 nucleotides match TRBD1. Losses at the gene ends were 5 bases for V and 4 bases for J; bases not matched to a gene: 5. In germline, CDR1 is SGHVS, CDR2 FNYEAQ. The CDR3 is made up of 14 amino acids. CDR3 sequence: CASSPTGGGETQYF. Written as DNA, the CDR3 is TGTGCCAGCAGCCCTACAGGGGGCGGAGAGACCCAGTACTTC.

This chain joins TRBV6-5 and TRBJ2-2; 12 nucleotides line up with TRBD1. With 5 bases clipped from V and 7 bases from J, the junction kept 5 bases outside the gene matches. CDR3 length: 15 residues. Germline CDR1 is MNHEY and CDR2 is SVGAGI. The CDR3 DNA follows: TGTGCCAGCAGTAGGGGACAGGGGGCGGGCGGGGAGCTGTTTTTT. Translation: CASSRGQGAGGELFF.

The chain joins TRBV9 to TRBJ2-1, with no clear D. This CDR3 spans 16 amino acids. The germline V and J ends were trimmed by 3 bases and 0 bases, with 13 bases remaining between them. Germline V gene sequence: CDR1 SGDLS, CDR2 YYNGEE. The CDR3: CASSAYSASSYNEQFF. Here the CDR3 DNA reads TGTGCCAGCAGCGCGTACTCGGCAAGCTCCTACAATGAGCAGTTCTTC.

The chain couples TRBV5-1 to TRBJ1-3, with D perhaps TRBD1 (6 bases). Germline-derived CDR1 and CDR2 are SGHRS and YFSETQ. CDR3 length equals 16 residues. The V end was cut by 3 bases, the J end by 0 bases, with 13 bases between. The CDR3 coding sequence is TGCGCCAGCAGCTCCCACCCCAGGGGCTCTGGAAACACCATATATTTT. Translation gives CASSSHPRGSGNTIYF.

The chain employs TRBV28 and TRBJ2-1, with 8 bases identical to TRBD2. With 6 bases clipped from V and 0 bases from J, the junction kept 4 bases outside the gene matches. This CDR3 is built from 15 residues. Per the germline V gene, CDR1 is MDHEN and CDR2 is SYDVKM. This chain's CDR3 is CASSPGGGSYNEQFF. CDR3 sequence (DNA): TGTGCCAGCAGCCCGGGGGGGGGCTCCTACAATGAGCAGTTCTTC.

J is TRBJ1-2 and V is TRBV7-2; possible D gene TRBD1, 5 bases. The CDR3 sequence is 15 residues long. CDR1 and CDR2 (germline): SGHTA, FQGNSA. V lost 0 bases to trimming and J lost 3 bases, with 11 bases between them. The CDR3 DNA sequence: TGTGCCAGCAGCTTAGCTTATGGACACTACTATGGCTACACCTTC. Its translation is CASSLAYGHYYGYTF. Based on the CDR3 plus reference TRBV7-2 and TRBJ1-2, the full variable domain is GAGVSQSPSNKVTEKGKDVELRCDPISGHTALYWYRQSLGQGLEFLIYFQGNSAPDKSGLPSDRFSAERTGGSVSTLTIQRTQQEDSAVYLCASSLAYGHYYGYTFGSGTRLTVV.

The chain links TRBV5-1 to TRBJ1-5, with TRBD1 matching 7 bases. In germline, CDR1 is SGHRS, CDR2 YFSETQ. V trimming: 4 bases; J trimming: 2 bases; junction bases outside the gene matches: 15. The length of the CDR3 is 18 residues. This chain's CDR3 is CASSPGTDPSGGNQPQHF. In DNA, the CDR3 is TGCGCCAGCAGCCCTGGGACAGATCCCAGCGGGGGCAATCAGCCCCAGCATTTT. Filled out from reference TRBV5-1 and TRBJ1-5, the complete variable domain reads KAGVTQTPRYLIKTRGQQVTLSCSPISGHRSVSWYQQTPGQGLQFLFEYFSETQRNKGNFPGRFSGRQFSNSRSEMNVSTLELGDSALYLCASSPGTDPSGGNQPQHFGDGTRLSIL.

CDR3 amino acids: CASSRQGDYGYTF. The CDR3 DNA is TGTGCCAGTAGTAGACAGGGGGACTATGGCTACACCTTC. This chain joins TRBV19 and TRBJ1-2; 9 bases are a match to TRBD1. CDR1 is LNHDA, CDR2 SQIVND, per germline (reference sequence). V shed 4 bases, J shed 3 bases, and the junction held 0 bases outside the gene matches. The CDR3 covers 13 residues.

J is TRBJ2-5 and V is TRBV5-1; TRBD1 might be the D (6 bases). The germline V gene encodes CDR1 SGHRS and CDR2 YFSETQ. The CDR3 consists of 14 residues. Trimming left V 0 bases short and J 3 bases short, with 9 bases between. Written as DNA, the CDR3 is TGCGCCAGCAGCTTGGGACAGGCAGAAGAGACCCAGTACTTC. Its translation: CASSLGQAEETQYF. Complete variable domain (other parts from reference TRBV5-1 and TRBJ2-5): KAGVTQTPRYLIKTRGQQVTLSCSPISGHRSVSWYQQTPGQGLQFLFEYFSETQRNKGNFPGRFSGRQFSNSRSEMNVSTLELGDSALYLCASSLGQAEETQYFGPGTRLLVL.

CDR3 protein: CASSTTSGTWEQFF. The CDR3 nucleotides are TGCGCCAGCAGCACTACTTCCGGGACATGGGAGCAGTTCTTC. The genes are TRBV5-1 and TRBJ2-1; weak D call: TRBD1 (6 bases). V lost 4 bases and J lost 10, with 18 bases in between. The CDR3 has 14 residues. The germline V gene has CDR1 SGHRS and CDR2 YFSETQ.

The genes are TRBV30 and TRBJ1-2, with TRBD1 matching 7 bases. The CDR3 totals 13 residues. Germline V gives CDR1 GTSNPN, CDR2 SVGIG (reference sequence). J lost 6 bases, V lost 1 base, and 5 bases had no gene match. CDR3 nucleotide sequence: TGTGCCTGGAGTGAGGACAGGATGAATGGCTACACCTTC. Its translation is CAWSEDRMNGYTF.

J is TRBJ2-3 and V is TRBV7-8; 8 bases map to TRBD1. Per the germline V gene, CDR1 is SGHVS and CDR2 is FQNEAQ. The CDR3 is made up of 15 amino acids. J gave up 0 bases and V 4 bases, and 3 bases lay outside the gene matches. In DNA, the CDR3 is TGTGCCAGCAGCTACGACAGGGGCAGCACAGATACGCAGTATTTT. Its protein product is CASSYDRGSTDTQYF.

In its sample, this clone was seen a few times. The V and J genes are TRBV5-5 and TRBJ1-3; D not resolved. This CDR3 has 15 residues. CDR1 and CDR2 from the germline V gene are SGHKS and YYEKEE (reference sequence). V lost 2 bases and J 3 bases, leaving 12 bases between the germline ends. In nucleotides, the CDR3 is TGTGCCAGCAGCTTCGTGGGCTTGGGTGGAAACACCATATATTTT. This gives the protein CASSFVGLGGNTIYF.